The 20 T cell receptor beta chains below were found in one sample sequenced in a study of control samples from healthy donors and cancer patients (TCRdb year 2020). Libraries were prepared through the immunoSEQ multiplex PCR assay. The table comes from immuneACCESS by way of TCRdb, which keeps in-frame sequences with V and J called. Part of the clones is missing from these tables; in studies checked, under half for an unresolved V gene and the rest for unknown reasons. Within this sample are about 120,000 clones, with about 91% of them counted one time only. The top ten clones comprise around 3.4% of the sample. What was sequenced was blood. The receptors come from a middle-aged man in good health.

The genes are TRBV3-1 (or the pseudogene TRBV3-2) and TRBJ1-1; 9 nucleotides align to TRBD1. Germline CDR1 reads LGHDT; CDR2 reads YNNKEL (reference sequence). This CDR3 region has 16 residues. V was pared by 2 bases and J by 0 bases, with 4 bases of the junction left unmatched. The CDR3 is CASSQTGGGLNTEAFF. The CDR3 coding sequence is TGTGCCAGCAGCCAAACAGGGGGCGGTTTGAACACTGAAGCTTTCTTT.

The V gene is TRBV12-3 or TRBV12-4, the J gene TRBJ1-2; D is unresolved. This CDR3 is 13 amino acids long. Trimming shortened V by 6 bases and J by 3 bases, and 11 bases separated the two germline ends. The CDR3 loop reads CASSPGGHYGYTF. CDR3 DNA: TGTGCCAGCAGCCCCGGCGGCCACTATGGCTACACCTTC.

This chain connects TRBV4-1 to TRBJ2-7, with D hard to call. Germline CDR1 reads MGHRA; CDR2 reads YSYEKL. The CDR3 is made up of 14 amino acids. Trimming left V 3 bases short and J 2 bases short, with 11 bases between. The CDR3 coding sequence is TGCGCCAGCAGCCAGGGTTACGGAGCCTACGAGCAGTACTTC. Translating it yields CASSQGYGAYEQYF.

The chain links TRBV5-4 to TRBJ2-7; 10 bases align to TRBD1. The CDR3 has 14 residues. The V segment lost 2 bases and the J segment 5 bases; nucleotides outside the gene matches: 4. CDR1 is SGHNT and CDR2 is YYREEE in the germline V gene (reference sequence). The CDR3 loop is CASSFQGQGNEQYF. CDR3 sequence (DNA): TGTGCCAGCAGCTTTCAGGGACAGGGGAACGAGCAGTACTTC.

This chain joins TRBV6-1 and TRBJ2-7; D not certain. The CDR3 has 15 amino acids. V lost 3 bases to trimming and J lost 3 bases, with 15 bases between them. Per germline, CDR1 MNHNS and CDR2 SASEGT. The CDR3 region has the DNA TGTGCCAGCAGTGAGAGGCCCGAGGCCAACTACGAGCAGTACTTC. Protein product: CASSERPEANYEQYF.

The gene calls are TRBV7-9 and TRBJ2-2; D is possibly TRBD1 (5 bases). Trimming took 2 bases from V and 5 from J, leaving 12 bases between them. Germline CDR1 reads SEHNR; CDR2 reads FQNEAQ (reference sequence). The CDR3 length is 15 residues. The CDR3 is CASSLRPGRTGELFF. The DNA of the CDR3 is TGTGCCAGCAGCTTACGTCCAGGGCGAACCGGGGAGCTGTTTTTT.

This clone has more than one count but fewer than ten. The chain employs TRBV5-6 and TRBJ1-6, with D possibly being TRBD1 (6 bases). CDR3 length equals 15 residues. V was trimmed by 6 bases and J by 4 bases, leaving 14 bases between them. CDR1 and CDR2 from the germline V gene are SGHDT and YYEEEE. In nucleotides, the CDR3 is TGTGCCAGCAATTTACGAGGGGGATATAATTCACCCCTCCACTTT. Its translation: CASNLRGGYNSPLHF. The variable domain in full, completed from reference TRBV5-6 and TRBJ1-6, reads DAGVTQSPTHLIKTRGQQVTLRCSPKSGHDTVSWYQQALGQGPQFIFQYYEEEERQRGNFPDRFSGHQFPNYSSELNVNALLLGDSALYLCASNLRGGYNSPLHFGNGTRLTVT.

CDR3 nucleotides: TGTGCCAGCAGTATGCAGGGGGCGAAAAACTATGGCTACACCTTC. It codes for CASSMQGAKNYGYTF. This rearrangement joins TRBV7-8 to TRBJ1-2, with 8 bases matching TRBD1. The CDR3 length is 15 residues. Germline V lookup: CDR1 SGHVS, CDR2 FQNEAQ. V lost 6 bases, J lost 2 bases, and 8 bases stayed unmatched.

J is TRBJ2-2 and V is TRBV27; 8 nucleotides match TRBD1. CDR1 and CDR2 from the germline V gene are MNHEY and SMNVEV (reference sequence). The CDR3 sequence is 16 residues long. V was clipped by 6 bases and J by 5 bases; unmatched bases: 11. The CDR3 DNA is TGTGCCAGCAGACCAAAGACAGGGGTGGTAACCGGGGAGCTGTTTTTT. The encoded protein is CASRPKTGVVTGELFF.

The chain couples TRBV7-2 to TRBJ1-2; no clear D. The ends were cut back, 1 base at V and 2 bases at J, with 8 bases in the middle. Germline V gives CDR1 SGHTA, CDR2 FQGNSA. The CDR3 contains 14 residues. CDR3 amino acids: CASSLEQGNYGYTF. The CDR3 DNA sequence: TGTGCCAGCAGCTTAGAGCAAGGGAACTATGGCTACACCTTC.

The chain recombines TRBV18 with TRBJ1-4; no clear D gene. This CDR3 comprises 14 residues. Trimming left V 3 bases short and J 8 bases short, with 13 bases between. CDR1 is KGHSH and CDR2 is LQKENI in the germline V gene. CDR3 bases: TGTGCCAGCTCACCCAGTGCGGGGAACGAAAAACTGTTTTTT. Encoded protein: CASSPSAGNEKLFF.

Worth noting for this clone: Distinct nucleotide sequences in the sample also encode this CDR3. J is TRBJ1-1 and V is TRBV30, with a possible D match to TRBD1 (5 bases). V shed 3 bases and J shed 4 bases, with 15 bases lying between them. CDR1 GTSNPN and CDR2 SVGIG come from the germline V gene (reference sequence). The CDR3 totals 14 residues. CDR3 in amino acids: CAWRAGGGSTEAFF. In nucleotides, the CDR3 is TGTGCCTGGAGAGCGGGGGGTGGGAGCACTGAAGCTTTCTTT.

V gene TRBV2 combines with J gene TRBJ1-1, with 7 bases fitting TRBD1. CDR1 SNHLY and CDR2 FYNNEI come from the germline V gene. The length of the CDR3 is 15 residues. Germline trimming cut 5 bases from V and 6 bases from J; bases unmatched to any gene: 12. In nucleotides, the CDR3 is TGTGCCAGCAGTAAGGGACAGCGGTTCTTGTCTGAAGCTTTCTTT. Protein: CASSKGQRFLSEAFF.

The chain links TRBV30 to TRBJ2-3, with 16 bases that match TRBD2. Germline V CDR1 and CDR2: GTSNPN, SVGIG (reference sequence). This CDR3 is built from 17 residues. The V segment lost 1 base and the J segment 4 bases; nucleotides outside the gene matches: 5. CDR3 sequence reads: CAWSGGTSGGAPDTQYF. The DNA of the CDR3 is TGTGCCTGGAGTGGCGGGACTAGCGGGGGGGCCCCAGATACGCAGTATTTT.

This clone has only one observation. The chain recombines TRBV18 with TRBJ1-3; weak D call: TRBD1 (5 bases). The CDR3 covers 15 residues. Germline V gene lookup returns CDR1 KGHSH and CDR2 LQKENI. Trimming pared 0 bases from V and 3 bases from J, leaving 9 bases between. Here the CDR3 reads CASSPPGLIGNTIYF. CDR3 sequence (DNA): TGTGCCAGCTCACCACCGGGACTCATTGGAAACACCATATATTTT.

The V gene is TRBV10-3, the J gene TRBJ2-7; TRBD1 aligns across 7 bases. The germline V gene has CDR1 ENHRY and CDR2 SYGVKD. J gave up 2 bases and V 4 bases, and 5 bases lay outside the gene matches. The CDR3 is made up of 14 amino acids. CDR3 sequence: CAISVGTVTYEQYF. DNA for the CDR3: TGTGCCATCAGTGTGGGGACAGTGACCTACGAGCAGTACTTC.

The chain has TRBV30 and TRBJ2-2, with D perhaps TRBD1 (6 bases). V lost 5 bases and J 5 bases, leaving 9 bases between the germline ends. The CDR3 loop spans 12 amino acids. Per germline, CDR1 GTSNPN and CDR2 SVGIG (reference sequence). The CDR3: CAWARGTGELFF. DNA of the CDR3: TGTGCCTGGGCCAGGGGTACCGGGGAGCTGTTTTTT.

The rearrangement uses TRBV24-1 and TRBJ2-2, with 7 bases matching TRBD1. After removal of 3 bases from V and 10 bases from J, the junction contained 7 bases not matched to a gene. CDR1 KGHDR and CDR2 SFDVKD come from the germline V gene. There are 14 residues in the CDR3. The CDR3 protein is CATSDLTTGVELFF. The CDR3 nucleotides are TGTGCCACCAGTGATCTCACCACAGGGGTGGAGCTGTTTTTT.

As concerns this clone: The sample holds other DNA sequences that translate to the same CDR3. This CDR3 reads CAISDRDGGYTF. CDR3 in DNA: TGTGCCATCAGCGACAGAGACGGCGGCTACACCTTC. The chain joins TRBV10-3 to TRBJ1-2; the D gene is possibly TRBD1 (5 bases). CDR1 and CDR2 (germline): ENHRY, SYGVKD. Trimming left V 6 bases short and J 8 bases short, with 13 bases between. The CDR3 is 12 amino acids.

The CDR3 sequence: CAWGKKAPANEKLFF. For the CDR3, the DNA is TGTGCCTGGGGCAAAAAGGCGCCTGCTAATGAAAAACTGTTTTTT. The V and J genes are TRBV30 and TRBJ1-4; D gene uncertain. V shed 5 bases and J shed 3 bases, with 16 bases lying between them. The CDR3 has 15 amino acids. Germline V CDR1 and CDR2: GTSNPN, SVGIG (reference sequence).